This TCR beta chain emerged from a study of T cell responses to AZD1222 COVID-19 vaccine. Looking at the study overall: Pooled samples include second doses given at about 4 or 12 weeks.

Study conclusions and caveats: It should be noted that donors were predominantly white British and more often female, and clonal diversity was possibly underestimated. Only six or seven AZD1222 recipients tested seropositive at baseline.

The V gene's germline CDR1 is SGHRS and CDR2 YFSETQ. Trimming pared 4 bases from V and 1 base from J, leaving 11 bases between. The CDR3 spans 14 residues. The protocol was immunoSEQ multiplex PCR, while the TCRdb copy is restricted to in-frame clones and leaves out a portion. This sample has 80,000 to 95,000 clones, with almost 80% found just once. A note on this clone: The target antigen is unknown.

Material: peripheral blood, obtained on day 0 of AZD1222 vaccination. This clonotype originated in an adult in good health. The chain employs TRBV5-1 and TRBJ1-1; D perhaps matches TRBD1 (6 bases). As DNA, the CDR3 is TGCGCCAGCAGCCTAATGGACAGGAACACTGAAGCTTTCTTT. Protein: CASSLMDRNTEAFF. Full variable domain (outside the CDR3, taken from reference TRBV5-1 and TRBJ1-1): KAGVTQTPRYLIKTRGQQVTLSCSPISGHRSVSWYQQTPGQGLQFLFEYFSETQRNKGNFPGRFSGRQFSNSRSEMNVSTLELGDSALYLCASSLMDRNTEAFFGQGTRLTVV.